These 3 T cell receptor beta chains came from one sample sequenced in a study of cytomegalovirus exposure and HLA in healthy donors (TCRdb year 2017). The library was prepared using the immunoSEQ multiplex PCR assay. For the multiplex PCR, a mixture combining 60 forward primers for TCR Vbeta segments and 13 reverse primers for TCR Jbeta segments was used. The immuneACCESS repertoire file appears here via TCRdb, limited to in-frame rearrangements. These files lack a portion of the clones; in checked studies, under half of the deficit traces to unresolved V genes, and the cause of the others is not known. In all, the sample holds about 100,000 clones, and roughly 80% of those were seen once. The ten biggest clones cover approximately 6.4% of the sample. The sequenced sample was PBMCs. These receptors originate from a man aged 40-49 years in good health and CMV-seropositive.

The chain has TRBV7-6 and TRBJ2-5, with a weak D call TRBD2 (6 bases). Trimming took off 5 bases at V and 4 bases at J, with 14 bases between the two ends. Germline CDR1 reads SGHVS; CDR2 reads FNYEAQ. This CDR3 is 14 amino acids long. CDR3: CASSLVGGRETQYF. The CDR3 DNA follows: TGTGCCAGCAGCCTAGTGGGGGGAAGAGAGACCCAGTACTTC. Based on the CDR3 plus reference TRBV7-6 and TRBJ2-5, the full variable domain is GAGVSQSPRYKVTKRGQDVALRCDPISGHVSLYWYRQALGQGPEFLTYFNYEAQQDKSGLPNDRFSAERPEGSISTLTIQRTEQRDSAMYRCASSLVGGRETQYFGPGTRLLVL.

The chain uses TRBV2 and TRBJ2-4; D is ambiguous. The CDR3 runs 16 residues. Germline V gene sequence: CDR1 SNHLY, CDR2 FYNNEI. Deletions cut 2 bases from V and 1 base from J, with 12 bases between. CDR3 protein: CASSESRSLAKNIQYF. DNA for the CDR3: TGTGCCAGCAGTGAATCGAGGAGTCTGGCCAAAAACATTCAGTACTTC.

This chain joins TRBV10-2 and TRBJ2-7; D gene ambiguous. The CDR3 totals 13 residues. Per the germline V gene, CDR1 is WSHSY and CDR2 is SAAADI. V lost 2 bases to trimming and J lost 4 bases, with 9 bases between them. The CDR3 is CASSELDGYEQYF. CDR3 DNA: TGCGCCAGCAGTGAGCTAGATGGTTACGAGCAGTACTTC.